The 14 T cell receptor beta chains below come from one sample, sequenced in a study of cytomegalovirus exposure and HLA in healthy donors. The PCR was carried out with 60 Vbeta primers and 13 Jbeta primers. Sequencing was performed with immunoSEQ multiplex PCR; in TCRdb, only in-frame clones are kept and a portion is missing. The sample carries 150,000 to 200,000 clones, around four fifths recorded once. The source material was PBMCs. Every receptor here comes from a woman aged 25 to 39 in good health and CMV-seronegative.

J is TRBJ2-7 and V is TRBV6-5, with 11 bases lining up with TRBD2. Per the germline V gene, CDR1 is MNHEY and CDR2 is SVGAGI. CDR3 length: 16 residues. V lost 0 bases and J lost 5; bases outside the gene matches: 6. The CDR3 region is CASSYSNSGGAHEQYF. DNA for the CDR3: TGTGCCAGCAGTTACTCGAATAGCGGGGGGGCGCACGAGCAGTACTTC.

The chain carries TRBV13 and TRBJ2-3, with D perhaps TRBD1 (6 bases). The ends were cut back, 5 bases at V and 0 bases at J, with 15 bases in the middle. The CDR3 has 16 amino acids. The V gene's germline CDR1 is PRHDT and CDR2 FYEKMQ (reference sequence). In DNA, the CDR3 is TGTGCCAGCAGCCCGCGGTGGGGGCCTAGCACAGATACGCAGTATTTT. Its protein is CASSPRWGPSTDTQYF.

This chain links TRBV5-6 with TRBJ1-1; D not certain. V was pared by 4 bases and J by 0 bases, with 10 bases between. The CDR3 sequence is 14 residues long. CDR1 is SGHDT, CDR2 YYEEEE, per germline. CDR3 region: CASSLFHLNTEAFF. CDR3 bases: TGTGCCAGCAGCCTATTCCACCTGAACACTGAAGCTTTCTTT.

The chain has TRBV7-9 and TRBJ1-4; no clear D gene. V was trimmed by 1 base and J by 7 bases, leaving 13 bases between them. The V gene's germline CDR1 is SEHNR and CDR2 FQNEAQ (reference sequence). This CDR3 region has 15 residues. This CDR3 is CASSLEAGYGEKLFF. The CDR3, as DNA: TGTGCCAGCAGCTTAGAGGCGGGCTATGGTGAAAAACTGTTTTTT.

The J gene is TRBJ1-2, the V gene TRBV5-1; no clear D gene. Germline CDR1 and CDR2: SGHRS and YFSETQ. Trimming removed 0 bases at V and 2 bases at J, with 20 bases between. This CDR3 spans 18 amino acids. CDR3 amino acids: CASSLGLIEVLENYGYTF. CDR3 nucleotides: TGCGCCAGCAGCTTGGGTTTAATTGAGGTTTTGGAGAACTATGGCTACACCTTC.

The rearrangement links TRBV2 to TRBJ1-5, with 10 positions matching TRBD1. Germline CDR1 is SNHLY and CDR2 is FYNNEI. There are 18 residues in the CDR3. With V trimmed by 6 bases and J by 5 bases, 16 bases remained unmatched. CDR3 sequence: CASSLPARGQGVHQPQHF. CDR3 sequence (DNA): TGTGCCAGCAGCCTTCCCGCCAGAGGACAGGGGGTGCATCAGCCCCAGCATTTT.

The CDR3 DNA is TGTGCCAGCAGCTTAGTCTCGGGGGAAAACTTCGAGCAGTACTTC. Amino acids: CASSLVSGENFEQYF. This sequence joins TRBV11-1 and TRBJ2-7; a possible D gene is TRBD2 (6 bases). This CDR3 comprises 15 residues. Trimming pared 1 base from V and 6 bases from J, leaving 16 bases between. Germline V lookup: CDR1 SGHAT, CDR2 FQDESV (reference sequence). Full variable domain (remainder filled in from reference TRBV11-1 and TRBJ2-7): EAEVAQSPRYKITEKSQAVAFWCDPISGHATLYWYRQILGQGPELLVQFQDESVVDDSQLPKDRFSAERLKGVDSTLKIQPAELGDSAMYLCASSLVSGENFEQYFGPGTRLTVT.

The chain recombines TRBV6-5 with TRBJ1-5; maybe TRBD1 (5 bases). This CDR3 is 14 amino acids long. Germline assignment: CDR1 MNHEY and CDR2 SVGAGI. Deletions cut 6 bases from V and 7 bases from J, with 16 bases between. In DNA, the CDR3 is TGTGCCAGCAGGGAGGGGCAGGCCTACCAGCCCCAGCATTTT. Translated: CASREGQAYQPQHF.

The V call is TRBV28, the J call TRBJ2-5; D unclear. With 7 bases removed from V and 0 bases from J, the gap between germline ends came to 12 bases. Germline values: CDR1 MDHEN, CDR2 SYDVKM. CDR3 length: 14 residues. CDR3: CASTLVRDQETQYF. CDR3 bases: TGTGCCAGCACCCTCGTCCGGGACCAAGAGACCCAGTACTTC.

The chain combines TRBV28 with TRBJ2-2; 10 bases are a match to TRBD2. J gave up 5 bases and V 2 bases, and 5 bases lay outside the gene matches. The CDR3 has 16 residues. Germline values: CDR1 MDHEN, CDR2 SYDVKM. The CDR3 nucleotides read TGTGCCAGCAGTTTAGCGGAGCGGGGGGGGACCGGGGAGCTGTTTTTT. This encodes CASSLAERGGTGELFF.

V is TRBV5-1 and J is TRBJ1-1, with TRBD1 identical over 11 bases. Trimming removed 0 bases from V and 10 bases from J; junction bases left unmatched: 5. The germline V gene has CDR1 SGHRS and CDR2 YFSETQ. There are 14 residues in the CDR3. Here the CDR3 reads CASSLGGQGAGAFF. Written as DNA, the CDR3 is TGCGCCAGCAGCTTGGGAGGACAGGGGGCCGGAGCTTTCTTT.

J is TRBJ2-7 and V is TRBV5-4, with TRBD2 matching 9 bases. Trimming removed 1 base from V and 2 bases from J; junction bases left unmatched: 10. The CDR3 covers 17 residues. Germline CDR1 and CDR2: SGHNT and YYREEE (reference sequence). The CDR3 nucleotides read TGTGCCAGCAGCTTGTTGGGATCGAGCGGGGGGCCCTACGAGCAGTACTTC. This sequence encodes CASSLLGSSGGPYEQYF.

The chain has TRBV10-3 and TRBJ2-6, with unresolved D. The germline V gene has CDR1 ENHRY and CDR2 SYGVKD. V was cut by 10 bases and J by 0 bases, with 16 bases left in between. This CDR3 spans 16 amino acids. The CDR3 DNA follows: TGTGCCACCAATCGAGGCCAGATCTCTGGGGCCAACGTCCTGACTTTC. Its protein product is CATNRGQISGANVLTF.

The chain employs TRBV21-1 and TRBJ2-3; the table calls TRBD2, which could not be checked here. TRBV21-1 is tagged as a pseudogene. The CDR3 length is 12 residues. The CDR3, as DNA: TGTGCCCGCGGGGGGCTCACAGATACGCAGTATTTT. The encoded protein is CARGGLTDTQYF.